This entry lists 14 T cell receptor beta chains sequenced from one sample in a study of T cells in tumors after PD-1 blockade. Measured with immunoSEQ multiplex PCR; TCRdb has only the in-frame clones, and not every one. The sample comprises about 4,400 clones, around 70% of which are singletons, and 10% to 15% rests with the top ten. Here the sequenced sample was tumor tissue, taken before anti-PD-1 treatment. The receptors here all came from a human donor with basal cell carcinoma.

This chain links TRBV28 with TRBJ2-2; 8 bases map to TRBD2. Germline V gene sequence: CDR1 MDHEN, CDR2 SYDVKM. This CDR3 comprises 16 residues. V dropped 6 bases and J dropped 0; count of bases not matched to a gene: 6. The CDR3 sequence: CASSVSGMTNTGELFF. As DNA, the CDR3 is TGTGCCAGCAGCGTTAGCGGGATGACGAACACCGGGGAGCTGTTTTTT. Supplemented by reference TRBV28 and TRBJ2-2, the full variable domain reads DVKVTQSSRYLVKRTGEKVFLECVQDMDHENMFWYRQDPGLGLRLIYFSYDVKMKEKGDIPEGYSVSREKKERFSLILESASTNQTSMYLCASSVSGMTNTGELFFGEGSRLTVL.

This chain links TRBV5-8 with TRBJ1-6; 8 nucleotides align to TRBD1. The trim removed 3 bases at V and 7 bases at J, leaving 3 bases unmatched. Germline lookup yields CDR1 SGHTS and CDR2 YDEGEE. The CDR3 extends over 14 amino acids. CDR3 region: CASSSQGANSPLHF. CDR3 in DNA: TGTGCCAGCAGCTCGCAGGGGGCCAATTCACCCCTCCACTTT.

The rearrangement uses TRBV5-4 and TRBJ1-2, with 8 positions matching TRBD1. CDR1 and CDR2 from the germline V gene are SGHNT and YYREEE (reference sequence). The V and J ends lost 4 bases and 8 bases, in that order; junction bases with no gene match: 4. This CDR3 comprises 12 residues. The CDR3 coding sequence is TGTGCCAGCAGCAAGGACAGGGAAGGCTACACCTTC. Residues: CASSKDREGYTF. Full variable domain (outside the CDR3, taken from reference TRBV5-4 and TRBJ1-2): ETGVTQSPTHLIKTRGQQVTLRCSSQSGHNTVSWYQQALGQGPQFIFQYYREEENGRGNFPPRFSGLQFPNYSSELNVNALELDDSALYLCASSKDREGYTFGSGTRLTVV.

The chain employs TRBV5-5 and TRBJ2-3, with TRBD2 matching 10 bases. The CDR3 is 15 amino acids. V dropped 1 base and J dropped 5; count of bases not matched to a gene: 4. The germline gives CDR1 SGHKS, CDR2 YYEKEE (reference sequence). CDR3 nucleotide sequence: TGTGCCAGCAGCTTGTTACCTAGCGGGGGAGATACGCAGTATTTT. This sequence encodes CASSLLPSGGDTQYF.

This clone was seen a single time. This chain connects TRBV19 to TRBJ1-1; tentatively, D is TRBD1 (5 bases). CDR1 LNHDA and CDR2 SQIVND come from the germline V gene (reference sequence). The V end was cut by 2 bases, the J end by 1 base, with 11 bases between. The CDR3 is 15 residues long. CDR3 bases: TGTGCCAGTAGTATACGGGGGGTAACGAACACTGAAGCTTTCTTT. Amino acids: CASSIRGVTNTEAFF.

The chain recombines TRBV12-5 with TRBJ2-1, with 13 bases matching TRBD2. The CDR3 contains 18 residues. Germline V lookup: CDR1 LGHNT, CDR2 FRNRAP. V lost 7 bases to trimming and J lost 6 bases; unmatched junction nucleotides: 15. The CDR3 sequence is CASATGLAGVGYSNEQFF. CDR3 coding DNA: TGTGCTAGTGCCACCGGACTAGCGGGAGTCGGATACTCCAATGAGCAGTTCTTC.

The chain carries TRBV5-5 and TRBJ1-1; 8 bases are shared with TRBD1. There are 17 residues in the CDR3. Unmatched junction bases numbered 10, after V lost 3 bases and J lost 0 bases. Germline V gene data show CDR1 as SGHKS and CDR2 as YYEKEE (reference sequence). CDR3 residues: CASSSQGALRLNTEAFF. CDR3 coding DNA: TGTGCCAGCAGCTCCCAGGGGGCACTACGACTGAACACTGAAGCTTTCTTT. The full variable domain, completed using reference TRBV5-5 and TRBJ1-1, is DAGVTQSPTHLIKTRGQQVTLRCSPISGHKSVSWYQQVLGQGPQFIFQYYEKEERGRGNFPDRFSARQFPNYSSELNVNALLLGDSALYLCASSSQGALRLNTEAFFGQGTRLTVV.

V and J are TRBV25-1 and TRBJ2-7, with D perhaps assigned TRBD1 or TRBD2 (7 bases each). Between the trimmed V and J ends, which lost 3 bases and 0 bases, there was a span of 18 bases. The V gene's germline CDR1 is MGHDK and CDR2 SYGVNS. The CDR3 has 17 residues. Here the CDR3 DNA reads TGTGCCAGCAGTGAGACGACAGGGAGGGGGCCCTCCTACGAGCAGTACTTC. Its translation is CASSETTGRGPSYEQYF.

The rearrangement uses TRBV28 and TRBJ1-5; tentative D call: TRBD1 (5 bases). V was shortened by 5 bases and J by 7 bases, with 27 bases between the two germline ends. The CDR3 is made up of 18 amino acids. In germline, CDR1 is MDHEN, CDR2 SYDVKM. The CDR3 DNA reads TGTGCCAGCAGTGGCCAGGGCGATATCAGGGAATCAATCCAGCCCCAGCATTTT. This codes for CASSGQGDIRESIQPQHF.

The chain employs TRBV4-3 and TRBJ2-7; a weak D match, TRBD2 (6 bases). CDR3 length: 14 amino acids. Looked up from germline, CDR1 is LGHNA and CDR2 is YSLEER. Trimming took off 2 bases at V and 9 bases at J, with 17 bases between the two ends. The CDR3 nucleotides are TGCGCCAGCAGCCAAAGGGTAGGGACTGATTTGCAGTACTTC. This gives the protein CASSQRVGTDLQYF.

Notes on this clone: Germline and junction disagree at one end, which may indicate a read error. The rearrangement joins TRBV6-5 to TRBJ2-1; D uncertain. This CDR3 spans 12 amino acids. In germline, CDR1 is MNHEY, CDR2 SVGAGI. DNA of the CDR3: TGTGCCAGCAGTTCCGGCACGAGGTCGCAGGTCTTC. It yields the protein CASSSGTRSQVF.

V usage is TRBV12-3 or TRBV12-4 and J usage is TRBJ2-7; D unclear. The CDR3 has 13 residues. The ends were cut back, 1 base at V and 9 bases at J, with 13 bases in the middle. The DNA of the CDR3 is TGTGCCAGCAGTTTAGGTCCCGTGCCGGGGCAGTACTTC. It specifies CASSLGPVPGQYF.

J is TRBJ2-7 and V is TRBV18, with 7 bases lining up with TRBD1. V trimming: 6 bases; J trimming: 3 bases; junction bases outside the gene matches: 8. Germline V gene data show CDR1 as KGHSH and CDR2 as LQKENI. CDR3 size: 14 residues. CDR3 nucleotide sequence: TGTGCCAGCTCGCAAAGACAGGGAAACTACGAGCAGTACTTC. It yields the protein CASSQRQGNYEQYF.

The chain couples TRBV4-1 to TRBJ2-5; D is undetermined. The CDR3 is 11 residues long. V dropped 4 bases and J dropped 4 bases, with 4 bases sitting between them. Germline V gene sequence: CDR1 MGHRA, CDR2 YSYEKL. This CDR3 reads CASSPGETQYF. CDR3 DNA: TGCGCCAGCAGCCCCGGAGAGACCCAGTACTTC.